Included here is one T cell receptor beta chain sequence, with context. The data stem from a study of blood T cell repertoires in COVID-19. At the level of the study: The United States, Italy and Spain provided the acute and convalescent COVID-19 samples. PBMCs, B-cell-depleted T cells, or T cells provided the cDNA or gDNA that made up the material.

Trimming at V came to 5 bases and at J to 2 bases, leaving 1 base not matched to a gene. Looked up from germline, CDR1 is SGHAT and CDR2 is FQNNGV. This CDR3 is 15 amino acids long. In the authors' methods: Cell counts per sample came from amplifying reference gene primers. Clones were sequenced by immunoSEQ multiplex PCR, and TCRdb holds only the in-frame ones, with some missing. That table gives V, J and clone size, and the DNA gave D and trimming. This sample has about 100,000 clones, with approximately 89% found just once. The receptor comes from a man in his fifties or sixties with active COVID-19. The sample was peripheral blood. This chain links TRBV11-2 with TRBJ2-6, with TRBD1 matching over 9 bases. Here the CDR3 DNA reads TGTGCCAGCAGCGGGGACAGGGCTGGGGCCAACGTCCTGACTTTC. It encodes CASSGDRAGANVLTF. Together with reference TRBV11-2 and TRBJ2-6, the CDR3 gives the full variable domain: EAGVAQSPRYKIIEKRQSVAFWCNPISGHATLYWYQQILGQGPKLLIQFQNNGVVDDSQLPKDRFSAERLKGVDSTLKIQPAKLEDSAVYLCASSGDRAGANVLTFGAGSRLTVL.